The text below deals with one T cell receptor (beta chain). The data stem from a study of T cells after yellow fever vaccination. Germline CDR1 reads SGHTA; CDR2 reads FQGNSA. The CDR3 spans 17 residues. J gave up 2 bases and V 5 bases, and 13 bases lay outside the gene matches. TCRdb called the 5' RACE reads again in MiXCR, with one record for every CDR3 protein. The sample contains about 170,000 distinct CDR3 sequences, 8% to 13% of which appear only once. The sequencing here drew on CD8+ T cells sorted from PBMCs, taken 15 days after the yellow fever booster vaccination. V is TRBV7-2 and J is TRBJ1-2; 8 bases agree with TRBD1. This TCR was recovered from a man aged 18 to 29 who received the YFV17D yellow fever vaccine. CDR3 region: CASSTRPSTGENYGYTF. In DNA, the CDR3 is TGTGCCAGCAGCACCCGCCCCTCGACAGGGGAGAACTATGGCTACACCTTC.